The rows below give T cell receptor beta chains drawn from one sample of a study of blood T cells in healthy people across ages. Each CDR3 protein is one row after TCRdb ran MiXCR on the 5' RACE reads. The sample gives almost 550,000 distinct CDR3 sequences, about 24% of which show up once; less than 9% is in the top ten. These data are also associated with another study on T cells of mothers and their children.

The sample was blood. These receptors originate from a boy younger than 18 in good health. The CDR3 runs from the conserved cysteine through the conserved F or W. A D gene is named only where the DNA matches it firmly. Rows may omit the clone size; those that give it use once, few, many or a size class.

clone_size,v_call,j_call,d_call,cdr3_length,cdr3_aa,cdr3_nt
.,TRBV13,TRBJ2-5,.,15,CASSLGRQGGETQYF,TGTGCCAGCAGCTTAGGCCGTCAGGGGGGAGAGACCCAGTACTTC
few,TRBV7-9,TRBJ2-1,TRBD1,16,CASSLLTGLSYNEQFF,TGTGCCAGCAGCTTATTGACAGGGCTGAGCTACAATGAGCAGTTCTTC
once,TRBV7-3,TRBJ2-7,TRBD1,15,CASRQDRALVYEQYF,TGTGCCAGCAGGCAAGACAGGGCCCTTGTCTACGAGCAGTACTTC
few,TRBV7-2,TRBJ1-4,.,11,CASSFDEELFF,TGTGCCAGCAGCTTTGACGAGGAACTGTTTTTT
.,TRBV20-1,TRBJ2-3,TRBD1,12,CSASEGADTQYF,TGCAGTGCTAGTGAGGGGGCGGATACGCAGTATTTT
.,TRBV29-1,TRBJ2-6,TRBD1,15,CSVWTGASGANVLTF,TGCAGCGTCTGGACAGGGGCCTCTGGGGCCAACGTCCTGACTTTC
few,TRBV27,TRBJ2-1,TRBD1,14,CASQGQGLYNEQFF,TGTGCCAGCCAGGGACAGGGCCTTTACAATGAGCAGTTCTTC
.,TRBV2,TRBJ2-7,.,13,CASRMDAAYEQYF,TGTGCCAGCAGGATGGACGCTGCCTACGAGCAGTACTTC
few,TRBV29-1,TRBJ2-1,TRBD1,14,CSVPNGQGGNEQFF,TGCAGCGTTCCCAACGGACAGGGCGGGAATGAGCAGTTCTTC
.,TRBV4-1,TRBJ2-2,.,14,CASSQDSRTGELFF,TGCGCCAGCAGCCAAGATTCTAGAACCGGGGAGCTGTTTTTT
.,TRBV28,TRBJ2-7,.,12,CASSRTRNEQYF,TGTGCCAGCAGCCGAACTAGAAACGAGCAGTACTTC
.,TRBV29-1,TRBJ1-4,TRBD1,13,CSALGQGNEKLFF,TGCAGCGCTCTGGGACAGGGAAATGAAAAACTGTTTTTT
once,TRBV20-1,TRBJ1-5,TRBD1,13,CSARGTGDQPQHF,TGCAGTGCTAGGGGCACAGGGGACCAGCCCCAGCATTTT
few,TRBV20-1,TRBJ2-5,.,15,CSARDGAKGGETQYF,TGCAGTGCTAGAGATGGGGCAAAGGGGGGGGAGACCCAGTACTTC
.,TRBV20-1,TRBJ1-6,.,15,CSARSGPRDNSPLHF,TGCAGTGCTAGAAGCGGACCACGGGATAATTCACCCCTCCACTTT
.,TRBV4-3,TRBJ1-2,TRBD1,17,CASSQESGQGLVNGYTF,TGCGCCAGCAGCCAAGAATCCGGACAGGGGTTGGTTAATGGCTACACCTTC
.,TRBV4-3,TRBJ1-6,.,15,CASSQGPLGGDILHF,TGCGCCAGCAGCCAAGGTCCCCTCGGAGGGGATATCCTCCACTTT
few,TRBV14,TRBJ1-1,.,13,CASSQVGGLGAFF,TGTGCCAGCAGCCAAGTCGGGGGATTGGGAGCTTTCTTT
.,TRBV28,TRBJ2-1,.,16,CASSPSIGTSPREQFF,TGTGCCAGCAGTCCAAGTATCGGGACCAGTCCTAGGGAGCAGTTCTTC
.,TRBV19,TRBJ2-4,.,15,CASSPRTARGSIQYF,TGTGCCAGTAGTCCTCGGACAGCCCGGGGGTCCATTCAGTACTTC
.,TRBV12-3/TRBV12-4,TRBJ2-3,.,13,CASTWGLTDTQYF,TGTGCCAGCACCTGGGGACTTACAGATACGCAGTATTTT
.,TRBV5-1,TRBJ2-1,.,17,CASSLAMGRGPNNEQFF,TGCGCCAGCAGCTTGGCCATGGGGCGGGGGCCTAACAATGAGCAGTTCTTC
.,TRBV28,TRBJ1-4,TRBD1,16,CASSSSRTGRKEKLFF,TGTGCCAGCAGTTCATCCCGGACAGGCCGCAAAGAAAAACTGTTTTTT
.,TRBV7-2,TRBJ2-7,.,15,CASSLKNGYSYEQYF,TGTGCCAGCAGCTTAAAAAACGGTTACTCCTACGAGCAGTACTTC
few,TRBV6-2/TRBV6-3,TRBJ2-7,.,17,CASSYSLRAGISYEQYF,TGTGCCAGCAGTTACTCTCTTCGGGCGGGGATTTCCTACGAGCAGTACTTC
.,TRBV7-2,TRBJ2-1,.,15,CASSPAGLSYNEQFF,TGTGCCAGCAGCCCCGCGGGATTATCCTACAATGAGCAGTTCTTC
.,TRBV29-1,TRBJ2-1,.,12,CSVGALYNEQFF,TGCAGCGTAGGGGCCCTATACAATGAGCAGTTCTTC
.,TRBV5-8,TRBJ2-5,.,15,CASSSRRGAGETQYF,TGTGCCAGCAGCTCCCGACGGGGAGCAGGGGAGACCCAGTACTTC
few,TRBV4-3,TRBJ1-5,.,13,CASSLEVGGPQHF,TGCGCCAGCAGCCTTGAGGTCGGCGGGCCCCAGCATTTT
.,TRBV12-3/TRBV12-4,TRBJ1-1,.,15,CASSSHQGLNTEAFF,TGTGCCAGCAGCTCTCATCAGGGTTTGAACACTGAAGCTTTCTTT
few,TRBV4-3,TRBJ2-7,TRBD2,16,CASSQHAGTTTYEQYF,TGCGCCAGCAGCCAACACGCCGGGACTACGACCTACGAGCAGTACTTC
.,TRBV6-5,TRBJ1-4,.,15,CASSYSPRANEKLFF,TGTGCCAGCAGTTACTCCCCGAGGGCTAATGAAAAACTGTTTTTT
few,TRBV7-9,TRBJ2-1,TRBD2,14,CASSLVHGLAEQFF,TGTGCCAGCAGCTTAGTACACGGACTAGCGGAGCAGTTCTTC
.,TRBV20-1,TRBJ2-7,.,14,CSASGDLRSYEQYF,TGCAGTGCTAGCGGGGACCTCCGATCCTACGAGCAGTACTTC
.,TRBV20-1,TRBJ2-7,.,12,CSARTQWEEQYF,TGCAGTGCTAGGACACAGTGGGAAGAGCAGTACTTC
.,TRBV7-9,TRBJ2-3,.,15,CASSPPPRGSDTQYF,TGTGCCAGCAGCCCCCCTCCCCGGGGTTCAGATACGCAGTATTTT
.,TRBV28,TRBJ2-4,TRBD2,15,CASGSNRIAGNIQYF,TGTGCCAGCGGGTCGAACAGGATAGCGGGAAACATTCAGTACTTC
few,TRBV3-1,TRBJ2-1,TRBD2,13,CASSRTSNNEQFF,TGTGCCAGCAGCCGGACTAGCAACAATGAGCAGTTCTTC
few,TRBV7-2,TRBJ1-2,.,15,CASSPSPDVGYGYTF,TGTGCCAGCAGCCCGTCCCCCGATGTAGGCTATGGCTACACCTTC
.,TRBV20-1,TRBJ2-5,TRBD2,13,CSAGGGVSGTQYF,TGCAGTGCTGGGGGAGGGGTGTCTGGGACCCAGTACTTC
few,TRBV5-6,TRBJ2-7,.,16,CASASAPTGTSYEQYF,TGTGCCAGCGCCTCCGCTCCAACCGGGACCTCCTACGAGCAGTACTTC
.,TRBV19,TRBJ1-2,TRBD1,14,CASSIGARGFGYTF,TGTGCCAGTAGTATTGGTGCCAGGGGGTTTGGCTACACCTTC
few,TRBV7-2,TRBJ2-1,.,17,CASSQPGVAEVYNEQFF,TGTGCCAGCAGCCAGCCGGGGGTAGCGGAAGTCTACAATGAGCAGTTCTTC
few,TRBV6-5,TRBJ2-7,TRBD1,15,CASSPGQDPTYEQYF,TGTGCCAGCAGCCCCGGACAGGACCCGACCTACGAGCAGTACTTC
.,TRBV20-1,TRBJ1-1,TRBD1,16,CSVTTTGQGGITEAFF,TGCAGTGTCACGACTACGGGACAGGGAGGAATCACTGAAGCTTTCTTT
few,TRBV11-2,TRBJ2-7,TRBD2,19,CASSSLGLAGVSRVYEQYF,TGTGCCAGCAGCTCTCTCGGACTAGCGGGAGTTTCTCGGGTGTACGAGCAGTACTTC
.,TRBV27,TRBJ2-7,TRBD1,15,CASSSRTGGFYEQYF,TGTGCCAGCAGTTCTAGGACAGGGGGCTTCTACGAGCAGTACTTC
.,TRBV7-9,TRBJ2-1,TRBD2,19,CASSLQPGTSGGKTNEQFF,TGTGCCAGCAGCTTACAACCCGGGACTAGCGGGGGGAAAACTAATGAGCAGTTCTTC
few,TRBV27,TRBJ2-7,.,13,CASQGRGSYEQYF,TGTGCCAGCCAGGGGCGCGGTTCCTACGAGCAGTACTTC
few,TRBV9,TRBJ2-3,TRBD2,16,CASSQGLAVAQDTQYF,TGTGCCAGCAGCCAAGGACTAGCGGTCGCCCAGGATACGCAGTATTTT
.,TRBV5-5,TRBJ2-1,TRBD1,12,CASRVQGGEQFF,TGTGCCAGCAGAGTACAGGGGGGTGAGCAGTTCTTC
.,TRBV9,TRBJ2-1,TRBD2,17,CASSHGTSGRKYNEQFF,TGTGCCAGCAGCCACGGGACTAGCGGGAGGAAGTACAATGAGCAGTTCTTC
few,TRBV4-3,TRBJ2-4,.,18,CASSQTYSDLSLKNIQYF,TGCGCCAGCAGCCAAACTTACAGTGACCTCTCCTTAAAAAACATTCAGTACTTC